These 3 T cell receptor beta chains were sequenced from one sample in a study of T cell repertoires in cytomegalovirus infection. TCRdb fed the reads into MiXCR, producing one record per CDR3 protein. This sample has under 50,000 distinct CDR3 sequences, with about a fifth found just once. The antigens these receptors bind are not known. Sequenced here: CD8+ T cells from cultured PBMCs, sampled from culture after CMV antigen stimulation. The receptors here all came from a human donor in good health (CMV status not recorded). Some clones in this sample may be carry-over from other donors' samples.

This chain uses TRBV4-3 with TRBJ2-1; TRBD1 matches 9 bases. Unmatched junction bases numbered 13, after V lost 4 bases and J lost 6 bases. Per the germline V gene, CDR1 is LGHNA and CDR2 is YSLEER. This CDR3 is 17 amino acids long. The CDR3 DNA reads TGCGCCAGCAGCCCCCACAGGGGGCGCAGCACCGGCAATGAGCAGTTCTTC. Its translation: CASSPHRGRSTGNEQFF.

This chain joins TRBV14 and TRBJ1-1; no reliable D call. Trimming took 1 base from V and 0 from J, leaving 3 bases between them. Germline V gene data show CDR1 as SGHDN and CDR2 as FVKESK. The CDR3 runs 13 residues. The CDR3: CASSQVMNTEAFF. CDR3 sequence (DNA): TGTGCCAGCAGCCAAGTTATGAACACTGAAGCTTTCTTT.

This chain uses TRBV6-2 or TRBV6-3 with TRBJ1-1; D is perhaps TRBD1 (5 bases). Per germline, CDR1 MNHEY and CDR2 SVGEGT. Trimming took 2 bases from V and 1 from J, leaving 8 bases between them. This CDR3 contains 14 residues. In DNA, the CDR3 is TGTGCCAGCAGTTACGTGGGGCCGAACACTGAAGCTTTCTTT. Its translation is CASSYVGPNTEAFF.